What follows are 10 T cell receptor beta chains derived from one specimen sequenced in a study of graft-versus-host responses after intestinal transplantation. This table comes from immunoSEQ multiplex PCR, and its TCRdb copy is limited to in-frame clones, with some not included. The sample has around 30,000 clones; roughly 87% are singletons. Material: PBMCs, obtained around 460 days after intestinal transplantation. The receptor source for this set is a human patient who received an intestinal transplant, so some T cells may come from the graft donor.

The chain has TRBV5-5 and TRBJ2-3, with unresolved D. Germline CDR1 reads SGHKS; CDR2 reads YYEKEE (reference sequence). The CDR3 has 15 residues. Trimming left V 1 base short and J 2 bases short, with 11 bases between. The CDR3 DNA sequence: TGTGCCAGCAGCTTGTTTCCCCGGGCCACAGATACGCAGTATTTT. Its protein product is CASSLFPRATDTQYF.

The genes are TRBV2 and TRBJ1-3; D call uncertain. The ends were cut back, 5 bases at V and 0 bases at J, with 5 bases in the middle. The CDR3 is 13 residues long. The germline V gene encodes CDR1 SNHLY and CDR2 FYNNEI. CDR3 DNA sequence: TGTGCCAGCAGTCCTAACTCTGGAAACACCATATATTTT. Protein product: CASSPNSGNTIYF.

The CDR3 region has the DNA TGTGCCAGTAGTGGGCCGCAGCGGAACAATGAGCAGTTCTTC. Translated: CASSGPQRNNEQFF. The rearrangement uses TRBV19 and TRBJ2-1; possibly TRBD2 for D (5 bases). This CDR3 is built from 14 residues. Germline V gene lookup returns CDR1 LNHDA and CDR2 SQIVND (reference sequence). Trimming left V 5 bases short and J 5 bases short, with 13 bases between.

This chain links TRBV13 with TRBJ2-1, with a weak D call TRBD1 (5 bases). Trimming shortened V by 5 bases and J by 7 bases, and 12 bases separated the two germline ends. The germline V gene encodes CDR1 PRHDT and CDR2 FYEKMQ (reference sequence). The CDR3 is 13 amino acids. Written as DNA, the CDR3 is TGTGCCAGCAGCAAACAAGACAGAAATGAGCAGTTCTTC. This gives the protein CASSKQDRNEQFF.

The sample holds a few counts of this clone. The V and J genes are TRBV11-3 and TRBJ2-2; D ambiguous. Trimming cost V 5 bases and J 1 base, with 5 bases left between them. This CDR3 is 13 amino acids long. CDR1 is SGHNT, CDR2 YENEEA, per germline. In DNA form, the CDR3 reads TGTGCCAGCAGCGCTAGGAACACCGGGGAGCTGTTTTTT. The encoded protein is CASSARNTGELFF.

The rearrangement uses TRBV27 and TRBJ2-1; D gene uncertain. CDR3 length: 14 amino acids. The V and J ends lost 6 bases and 6 bases respectively, with 15 bases between them. Germline V gene sequence: CDR1 MNHEY, CDR2 SMNVEV (reference sequence). The CDR3 here is CASSSLSSLNEQFF. The CDR3 DNA reads TGTGCCAGCAGCTCCCTCAGCAGCCTCAATGAGCAGTTCTTC.

The chain uses TRBV6-1 and TRBJ2-2; D ambiguous. CDR3 length: 13 residues. V shed 2 bases and J shed 6 bases, with 7 bases lying between them. The germline gives CDR1 MNHNS, CDR2 SASEGT. This CDR3 is CASSETAPGELFF. CDR3 nucleotide sequence: TGTGCCAGCAGTGAAACAGCGCCCGGGGAGCTGTTTTTT.

This CDR3 reads CATSRTTTYNEQFF. The CDR3 region has the DNA TGTGCCACCAGCAGGACGACAACTTACAATGAGCAGTTCTTC. The chain links TRBV15 to TRBJ2-1; D not resolved. Germline assignment: CDR1 LNHNV and CDR2 YYDKDF (reference sequence). Trimming took off 3 bases at V and 4 bases at J, with 10 bases between the two ends. The CDR3 runs 14 residues.

This chain uses TRBV16 with TRBJ2-5; no reliable D call. CDR3 size: 15 residues. Germline CDR1 reads KGHSY; CDR2 reads FQNENV. V lost 3 bases, J lost 5 bases, and 16 bases lay in between. CDR3 sequence reads: CASSQGRTLHETQYF. The CDR3 DNA reads as TGTGCCAGCAGCCAGGGCCGCACTCTTCACGAGACCCAGTACTTC.

This chain joins TRBV11-2 and TRBJ2-5; 11 bases line up with TRBD2. The J call is uncertain, as TRBJ2-7 better fits the DNA end. The CDR3 totals 16 residues. CDR1 is SGHAT and CDR2 is FQNNGV in the germline V gene. The CDR3 loop is CASSLVGGLAAYEQYF. The CDR3 DNA is TGTGCCAGCAGCTTAGTGGGGGGACTAGCGGCCTACGAGCAGTACTTC.